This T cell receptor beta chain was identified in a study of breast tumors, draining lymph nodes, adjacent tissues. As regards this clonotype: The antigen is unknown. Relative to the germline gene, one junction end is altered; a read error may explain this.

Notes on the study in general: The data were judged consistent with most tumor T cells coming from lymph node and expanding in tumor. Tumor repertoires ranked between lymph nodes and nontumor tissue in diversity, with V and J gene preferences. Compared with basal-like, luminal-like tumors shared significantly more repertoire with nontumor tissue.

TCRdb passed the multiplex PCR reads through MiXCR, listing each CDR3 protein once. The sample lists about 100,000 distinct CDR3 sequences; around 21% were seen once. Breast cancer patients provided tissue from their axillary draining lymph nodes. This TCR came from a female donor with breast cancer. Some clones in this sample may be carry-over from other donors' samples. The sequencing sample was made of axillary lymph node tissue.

The CDR3 sequence is CASSQTGQANEKPFF. The DNA of the CDR3 is TGCGCCAGCAGCCAAACGGGACAGGCTAATGAAAAACCGTTTTTT. The chain has TRBV4-1 and TRBJ1-4, with 8 bases fitting TRBD1. CDR3 length: 15 amino acids. The germline gives CDR1 MGHRA, CDR2 YSYEKL.